These 29 T cell receptor beta chains were sequenced from one sample in a study of blood T cell repertoires in COVID-19. The repertoire was sequenced with immunoSEQ multiplex PCR; TCRdb's copy has only in-frame clones and lacks some. The top ten clones hold approximately 4% of a sample with 200,000 to 250,000 clones, 82% of them seen once. What was sequenced was peripheral blood. Receptors originate from a woman of 80 years or more with acute or convalescent COVID-19.

The chain recombines TRBV28 with TRBJ2-1; D remains ambiguous. Trimming shortened V by 3 bases and J by 7 bases, and 4 bases separated the two germline ends. The CDR3 is 11 residues long. Germline loops: CDR1 MDHEN, CDR2 SYDVKM. In DNA form, the CDR3 reads TGTGCCAGCAGTTTTAAAAATGAGCAGTTCTTC. It encodes CASSFKNEQFF.

V usage is TRBV15 and J usage is TRBJ2-7; 10 bases align to TRBD1. This CDR3 contains 14 residues. Germline V gene lookup returns CDR1 LNHNV and CDR2 YYDKDF (reference sequence). The ends lost 9 bases at V and 5 bases at J; junction bases unmatched: 10. CDR3 DNA sequence: TGTGCCACGTCCCGGGACAGGGGTTCGGACGAGCAGTACTTC. It codes for CATSRDRGSDEQYF.

The chain has TRBV3-1 (or the pseudogene TRBV3-2) and TRBJ1-2, with D unresolved. Deletions cut 2 bases from V and 0 bases from J, with 7 bases between. The CDR3 length is 14 residues. Germline V gives CDR1 LGHDT, CDR2 YNNKEL (reference sequence). CDR3 region: CASSQTVANYGYTF. The CDR3 coding sequence is TGTGCCAGCAGCCAAACAGTAGCTAACTATGGCTACACCTTC.

This clone was counted once. This chain uses TRBV7-2 with TRBJ1-1; 8 bases are a match to TRBD1. With V trimmed by 6 bases and J by 2 bases, 8 bases remained unmatched. CDR1 and CDR2 from the germline V gene are SGHTA and FQGNSA. This CDR3 comprises 15 residues. CDR3 DNA sequence: TGTGCCAGCAGACTTCAGGGGGCTGTAAACACTGAAGCTTTCTTT. This codes for CASRLQGAVNTEAFF.

Only one count was recorded for this clone. The chain employs TRBV27 and TRBJ1-2; 7 bases align to TRBD1. This CDR3 comprises 14 residues. Looked up from germline, CDR1 is MNHEY and CDR2 is SMNVEV (reference sequence). The trim removed 5 bases at V and 7 bases at J, leaving 10 bases unmatched. The CDR3 protein is CASSPGQSFSGYTF. CDR3 nucleotides: TGTGCCAGCAGTCCGGGACAGTCCTTTTCTGGCTACACCTTC.

This clone is a singleton in its sample. The J gene is TRBJ1-6, the V gene TRBV9; 8 bases are a match to TRBD1. Trimming removed 5 bases from V and 6 bases from J; junction bases left unmatched: 7. The CDR3 is 15 residues long. CDR1 SGDLS and CDR2 YYNGEE come from the germline V gene. CDR3 in amino acids: CASRTETGVNSPLHF. CDR3 coding DNA: TGTGCCAGCAGGACTGAGACAGGGGTTAATTCACCCCTCCACTTT. The full variable domain, in which reference TRBV9 and TRBJ1-6 provide the parts outside the CDR3, is DSGVTQTPKHLITATGQRVTLRCSPRSGDLSVYWYQQSLDQGLQFLIQYYNGEERAKGNILERFSAQQFPDLHSELNLSSLELGDSALYFCASRTETGVNSPLHFGNGTRLTVT.

This chain uses TRBV7-6 with TRBJ2-1; 9 bases are shared with TRBD2. The germline V gene encodes CDR1 SGHVS and CDR2 FNYEAQ. J gave up 5 bases and V 5 bases, and 13 bases lay outside the gene matches. The CDR3 extends over 17 amino acids. CDR3 protein: CASSPRASGVPDNEQFF. CDR3 coding DNA: TGTGCCAGCAGCCCCCGGGCTAGCGGGGTCCCCGACAATGAGCAGTTCTTC.

The chain is built from TRBV5-1 and TRBJ1-2; D remains unclear. The CDR3 contains 13 residues. Germline V gene data show CDR1 as SGHRS and CDR2 as YFSETQ. V gave up 3 bases and J gave up 1 base, with 7 bases separating them. This CDR3 is CASSSRSNYGYTF. The CDR3, as DNA: TGCGCCAGCAGCTCGAGGAGTAACTATGGCTACACCTTC. The full variable domain, rest sourced from reference TRBV5-1 and TRBJ1-2, is KAGVTQTPRYLIKTRGQQVTLSCSPISGHRSVSWYQQTPGQGLQFLFEYFSETQRNKGNFPGRFSGRQFSNSRSEMNVSTLELGDSALYLCASSSRSNYGYTFGSGTRLTVV.

The chain has TRBV9 and TRBJ2-2; D gene uncertain. The V end lost 2 bases, the J end lost 5 bases, and 10 bases lay between the germline ends. Germline CDR1 reads SGDLS; CDR2 reads YYNGEE. The CDR3 loop spans 14 amino acids. CDR3 region: CASSVGRITGELFF. DNA for the CDR3: TGTGCCAGCAGCGTGGGCCGAATTACCGGGGAGCTGTTTTTT.

The chain joins TRBV7-2 to TRBJ2-3; 7 nucleotides align to TRBD1. Looked up from germline, CDR1 is SGHTA and CDR2 is FQGNSA. There are 13 residues in the CDR3. The J segment lost 1 base and the V segment lost 6 bases, leaving 1 base of the junction unmatched. CDR3 sequence reads: CASRQGRTDTQYF. Written as DNA, the CDR3 is TGTGCCAGCAGACAGGGGCGCACAGATACGCAGTATTTT.

The chain joins TRBV5-1 to TRBJ2-7, with 9 bases identical to TRBD1. CDR3 size: 16 residues. J lost 0 bases, V lost 3 bases, and 7 bases had no gene match. The germline gives CDR1 SGHRS, CDR2 YFSETQ. CDR3 sequence reads: CASSSQPGQGSYEQYF. In DNA form, the CDR3 reads TGCGCCAGCAGCTCCCAACCGGGACAGGGCTCCTACGAGCAGTACTTC.

The sample holds one count of this clone. DNA for the CDR3: TGTGCCAGCAGCCCCGGGACAGGGGCTGAAGCTTTCTTT. This encodes CASSPGTGAEAFF. The chain employs TRBV4-2 and TRBJ1-1, with TRBD1 matching over 10 bases. The CDR3 contains 13 residues. V was pared by 4 bases and J by 6 bases, with 2 bases of the junction left unmatched. In germline, CDR1 is LGHNA, CDR2 YNFKEQ.

The chain has TRBV3-1 (or the pseudogene TRBV3-2) and TRBJ1-5, with D possibly matching TRBD1 (5 bases). This CDR3 region has 12 residues. V lost 4 bases and J lost 10, with 11 bases in between. Per germline, CDR1 LGHDT and CDR2 YNNKEL (reference sequence). CDR3 sequence (DNA): TGTGCCAGCAGCCCGCCCCAGGGACCCCAGCATTTT. This translates into CASSPPQGPQHF.

V and J are TRBV19 and TRBJ1-4, with TRBD1 as a possible D gene (5 bases). This CDR3 spans 15 amino acids. CDR1 and CDR2 from the germline V gene are LNHDA and SQIVND (reference sequence). Trimming shortened V by 3 bases and J by 6 bases, and 14 bases separated the two germline ends. The CDR3 loop reads CASSIAAGYDEKLFF. Here the CDR3 DNA reads TGTGCCAGTAGTATCGCGGCAGGGTATGATGAAAAACTGTTTTTT.

Here the CDR3 DNA reads TGCGCCAGCAGCATATCTGGACAGGGAGGCACTGAAGCTTTCTTT. Translating gives CASSISGQGGTEAFF. V usage is TRBV5-1 and J usage is TRBJ1-1, with TRBD1 matching 8 bases. The CDR3 totals 15 residues. V dropped 4 bases and J dropped 4; count of bases not matched to a gene: 9. Germline CDR1 reads SGHRS; CDR2 reads YFSETQ. Full variable domain (remainder filled in from reference TRBV5-1 and TRBJ1-1): KAGVTQTPRYLIKTRGQQVTLSCSPISGHRSVSWYQQTPGQGLQFLFEYFSETQRNKGNFPGRFSGRQFSNSRSEMNVSTLELGDSALYLCASSISGQGGTEAFFGQGTRLTVV.

The chain couples TRBV28 to TRBJ2-1, with 10 bases fitting TRBD1. The CDR3 runs 15 residues. Germline V gene data show CDR1 as MDHEN and CDR2 as SYDVKM. J lost 5 bases, V lost 6 bases, and 7 bases had no gene match. The CDR3 nucleotides read TGTGCCAGCAGCTCAGGACAGGGGGGTCACAATGAGCAGTTCTTC. Amino acids: CASSSGQGGHNEQFF.

V and J are TRBV2 and TRBJ1-6; D perhaps matches TRBD1 (5 bases). The CDR3 is made up of 15 amino acids. CDR1 SNHLY and CDR2 FYNNEI come from the germline V gene. The V and J ends lost 6 bases and 0 bases respectively, with 9 bases between them. In DNA, the CDR3 is TGTGCCAGCAGCGCGGGGACCTCCTATAATTCACCCCTCCACTTT. Its protein is CASSAGTSYNSPLHF.

The chain couples TRBV5-1 to TRBJ2-1; 13 bases are a match to TRBD2. The germline gives CDR1 SGHRS, CDR2 YFSETQ. The CDR3 contains 16 residues. V was clipped by 0 bases and J by 10 bases; unmatched bases: 7. The CDR3 DNA follows: TGCGCCAGCAGCTTGGTCGGGACTAGCGGGGCGGGGGAGCAGTTCTTC. This gives the protein CASSLVGTSGAGEQFF. The entire variable domain, with the rest obtained from reference TRBV5-1 and TRBJ2-1, is as follows: KAGVTQTPRYLIKTRGQQVTLSCSPISGHRSVSWYQQTPGQGLQFLFEYFSETQRNKGNFPGRFSGRQFSNSRSEMNVSTLELGDSALYLCASSLVGTSGAGEQFFGPGTRLTVL.

This chain joins TRBV29-1 and TRBJ2-7; a weak D match, TRBD2 (6 bases). Per germline, CDR1 SQVTM and CDR2 ANQGSEA. V was pared by 3 bases and J by 11 bases, with 17 bases between. This CDR3 is built from 12 residues. The CDR3 DNA is TGCAGCGTTGAGGGAGGACCGGGAGTGAAGTACTTC. It translates to CSVEGGPGVKYF.

This clone was seen a few times. The J gene is TRBJ2-5, the V gene TRBV5-1; D unclear. This CDR3 region has 15 residues. V shed 0 bases and J shed 3 bases, with 12 bases lying between them. The V gene's germline CDR1 is SGHRS and CDR2 YFSETQ. The CDR3 here is CASSLVGSTEETQYF. In DNA form, the CDR3 reads TGCGCCAGCAGCTTGGTCGGTAGTACGGAAGAGACCCAGTACTTC.

The chain joins TRBV5-4 to TRBJ2-3; possibly TRBD2 for D (7 bases). The length of the CDR3 is 16 residues. V was shortened by 0 bases and J by 3 bases, with 14 bases between the two germline ends. Germline CDR1 reads SGHNT; CDR2 reads YYREEE (reference sequence). The CDR3 region has the DNA TGTGCCAGCAGCTTGGAGGGGGGGCTGGGAACAGATACGCAGTATTTT. It is translated as CASSLEGGLGTDTQYF.

J is TRBJ1-5 and V is TRBV4-1, with 10 bases identical to TRBD1. The germline V gene has CDR1 MGHRA and CDR2 YSYEKL. The CDR3 consists of 16 residues. Unmatched junction bases numbered 6, after V lost 4 bases and J lost 3 bases. The CDR3 here is CASSLGTGANNQPQHF. The CDR3 bases are TGCGCCAGCAGCCTGGGGACAGGGGCTAACAATCAGCCCCAGCATTTT.

The V call is TRBV18, the J call TRBJ2-7; no reliable D call. The CDR3 has 13 amino acids. Germline loops: CDR1 KGHSH, CDR2 LQKENI. The V and J ends lost 6 bases and 5 bases respectively, with 14 bases between them. The CDR3 loop reads CASSLRKNDEQYF. The DNA for the CDR3 is TGTGCCAGCTCTCTACGAAAGAACGACGAGCAGTACTTC.

This sequence joins TRBV6-5 and TRBJ2-7; 7 bases agree with TRBD1. Trimming at V came to 5 bases and at J to 0 bases, leaving 4 bases not matched to a gene. The germline CDR1 and CDR2 sequences are MNHEY and SVGAGI. The CDR3 is 14 amino acids. The CDR3 sequence: CASSLDRSSYEQYF. As DNA, the CDR3 is TGTGCCAGCAGTCTGGACAGGAGCTCCTACGAGCAGTACTTC.

V gene TRBV11-3 combines with J gene TRBJ1-6; the D gene is possibly TRBD1 (6 bases). The CDR3 has 15 amino acids. CDR1 and CDR2 (germline): SGHNT, YENEEA. Trimming left V 1 base short and J 10 bases short, with 14 bases between. CDR3 in amino acids: CASSLGGGVSSPLHF. For the CDR3, the DNA is TGTGCCAGCAGCTTAGGAGGGGGGGTTTCATCACCCCTCCACTTT.

The chain couples TRBV20-1 to TRBJ2-3; possibly TRBD2 for D (5 bases). CDR3 length: 11 residues. The V gene's germline CDR1 is DFQATT and CDR2 SNEGSKA (reference sequence). CDR3 loop: CSGGSTDTQYF. The DNA for the CDR3 is TGCAGCGGCGGGAGCACAGATACGCAGTATTTT.

This clone has a single count. The chain combines TRBV19 with TRBJ1-1; D not resolved. V shed 8 bases and J shed 0 bases, with 10 bases lying between them. Germline CDR1 reads LNHDA; CDR2 reads SQIVND (reference sequence). There are 13 residues in the CDR3. CDR3 DNA: TGTGCCAGTTACGGGAAAGTGAACACTGAAGCTTTCTTT. Translated: CASYGKVNTEAFF. The entire variable domain, with the rest obtained from reference TRBV19 and TRBJ1-1, is as follows: DGGITQSPKYLFRKEGQNVTLSCEQNLNHDAMYWYRQDPGQGLRLIYYSQIVNDFQKGDIAEGYSVSREKKESFPLTVTSAQKNPTAFYLCASYGKVNTEAFFGQGTRLTVV.

This CDR3 is CASSLVTRYGYTF. DNA of the CDR3: TGTGCCAGCAGCTTAGTTACCCGGTATGGCTACACCTTC. The chain employs TRBV7-9 and TRBJ1-2; D unresolved. The CDR3 spans 13 residues. The V end was cut by 1 base, the J end by 5 bases, with 8 bases between. Per the germline V gene, CDR1 is SEHNR and CDR2 is FQNEAQ (reference sequence).

The chain employs TRBV2 and TRBJ2-7, with TRBD2 identical over 10 bases. V gave up 2 bases and J gave up 4 bases; unmatched junction bases: 8. The CDR3 has 16 residues. Germline CDR1 and CDR2: SNHLY and FYNNEI. CDR3 nucleotides: TGTGCCAGCAGTGAACGGCTAGCGGGGGCCGCTTACGAGCAGTACTTC. As protein: CASSERLAGAAYEQYF.